These 3 T cell receptor beta chains share one sample of origin, sequenced in a study of shared clonotypes between healthy human individuals. This table comes from immunoSEQ multiplex PCR, and its TCRdb copy is limited to in-frame clones, with some not included. There are about 2.3 million clones in the sample; roughly 92% occur only once, and 0.37% lies in the top ten. The material sequenced was naive CD4+ T cells from PBMCs. The subset was: CD45RA+ positively selected. Every receptor here comes from a man younger than 35 in good health. Some clones in this sample may be carry-over from other donors' samples.

The chain combines TRBV5-1 with TRBJ1-1; possibly TRBD1 for D (6 bases). This CDR3 region has 14 residues. Germline V lookup: CDR1 SGHRS, CDR2 YFSETQ. The V and J ends lost 1 base and 4 bases respectively, with 11 bases between them. CDR3 region: CASSLTGMATEAFF. The CDR3 coding sequence is TGCGCCAGCAGCTTGACAGGGATGGCCACTGAAGCTTTCTTT.

This clone appeared once. J is TRBJ2-3 and V is TRBV6-6, with 7 bases matching TRBD2. CDR1 and CDR2 from the germline V gene are MNHNY and SVGAGI (reference sequence). The CDR3 contains 16 residues. V was pared by 2 bases and J by 2 bases, with 7 bases of the junction left unmatched. CDR3 coding DNA: TGTGCCAGCAGTTACGCTGGGCGGGAGCACACAGATACGCAGTATTTT. Amino acid sequence: CASSYAGREHTDTQYF.

The table lists this clone with a count of one. V is TRBV9 and J is TRBJ2-7, with 7 bases lining up with TRBD2. The CDR3 sequence is 16 residues long. Germline assignment: CDR1 SGDLS and CDR2 YYNGEE. With 4 bases clipped from V and 4 bases from J, the junction kept 14 bases outside the gene matches. The CDR3 DNA sequence: TGTGCCAGCAGCCCTGACACCCCGGGACTATCTTACGAGCAGTACTTC. This sequence encodes CASSPDTPGLSYEQYF.